A selection of T cell receptor beta chains follows, all from one sample in a study of blood T cell repertoires in COVID-19. Data came from immunoSEQ multiplex PCR; TCRdb stores just in-frame clones and leaves some out. This table has 150,000 to 200,000 clones, nearly 90% appearing once. The specimen sequenced was peripheral blood. All receptors derive from a man in his 60s with active or convalescent COVID-19. Each CDR3 is given with its conserved first and last residue. A D gene is named only where the DNA matches it firmly. Some rows mark clone size as missing; the rest say once, few, many or name a class of expanded clone.

abundance: NA; j_gene: TRBJ2-5; d_gene: NA; v_gene: TRBV5-5; CDR3aa: CASSSGSQETQYF; CDR3nt: TGTGCCAGCAGCTCCGGGAGCCAAGAGACCCAGTACTTC
abundance: NA; j_gene: TRBJ1-2; d_gene: NA; v_gene: TRBV11-2; CDR3aa: CASSQGTFYGYTF; CDR3nt: TGTGCCAGCAGCCAGGGGACCTTCTATGGCTACACCTTC
abundance: NA; j_gene: TRBJ2-5; d_gene: NA; v_gene: TRBV12-3/TRBV12-4; CDR3aa: CASSLTGIETQYF; CDR3nt: TGTGCCAGCAGTTTAACAGGGATAGAGACCCAGTACTTC
abundance: NA; j_gene: TRBJ1-5; d_gene: NA; v_gene: TRBV4-1; CDR3aa: CASSQGGYQPQHF; CDR3nt: TGCGCCAGCAGCCAGGGGGGTTATCAGCCCCAGCATTTT
abundance: NA; j_gene: TRBJ1-5; d_gene: NA; v_gene: TRBV19; CDR3aa: CASRQQGIQPQHF; CDR3nt: TGTGCCAGTAGACAACAGGGAATTCAGCCCCAGCATTTT
abundance: NA; j_gene: TRBJ1-1; d_gene: NA; v_gene: TRBV19; CDR3aa: CASSIGDFEAFF; CDR3nt: TGTGCCAGTAGTATAGGGGACTTCGAGGCTTTCTTT
abundance: few; j_gene: TRBJ2-7; d_gene: NA; v_gene: TRBV11-1; CDR3aa: CASSFRGGLGEQYF; CDR3nt: TGTGCCAGCAGCTTTCGTGGGGGCCTGGGCGAGCAGTACTTC
abundance: NA; j_gene: TRBJ1-2; d_gene: NA; v_gene: TRBV2; CDR3aa: CASRLSTSYGYTF; CDR3nt: TGTGCCAGCAGATTAAGTACATCCTATGGCTACACCTTC
abundance: NA; j_gene: TRBJ2-7; d_gene: NA; v_gene: TRBV18; CDR3aa: CASSGPRREQYF; CDR3nt: TGTGCCAGCTCCGGACCCAGGAGGGAGCAGTACTTC
abundance: NA; j_gene: TRBJ1-2; d_gene: NA; v_gene: TRBV6-5; CDR3aa: CASRTYAAGYGYTF; CDR3nt: TGTGCCAGCAGGACCTACGCAGCGGGCTATGGCTACACCTTC
abundance: few; j_gene: TRBJ1-5; d_gene: NA; v_gene: TRBV2; CDR3aa: CASSFPGQPQHF; CDR3nt: TGTGCCAGCAGTTTTCCAGGTCAGCCCCAGCATTTT
abundance: NA; j_gene: TRBJ1-2; d_gene: NA; v_gene: TRBV5-1; CDR3aa: CASSGRANYGYTF; CDR3nt: TGCGCCAGCAGTGGGAGGGCCAACTATGGCTACACCTTC
abundance: once; j_gene: TRBJ1-5; d_gene: NA; v_gene: TRBV10-3; CDR3aa: CAAEAGASNQPQHF; CDR3nt: TGTGCCGCCGAGGCAGGGGCTAGCAATCAGCCCCAGCATTTT
abundance: few; j_gene: TRBJ2-7; d_gene: TRBD2; v_gene: TRBV28; CDR3aa: CASSSPGGGTYEQYF; CDR3nt: TGTGCCAGCAGTTCCCCGGGGGGAGGAACCTACGAGCAGTACTTC
abundance: NA; j_gene: TRBJ1-3; d_gene: TRBD1; v_gene: TRBV30; CDR3aa: CAWSQGASGNTIYF; CDR3nt: TGTGCCTGGAGTCAGGGGGCCTCTGGAAACACCATATATTTT
abundance: NA; j_gene: TRBJ1-5; d_gene: TRBD1; v_gene: TRBV4-1; CDR3aa: CASSHSDRQFGQPQHF; CDR3nt: TGCGCCAGCAGCCATTCGGACAGGCAGTTCGGCCAGCCCCAGCATTTT
abundance: NA; j_gene: TRBJ1-2; d_gene: NA; v_gene: TRBV12-3/TRBV12-4; CDR3aa: CASSYRDYGYTF; CDR3nt: TGTGCCAGCAGTTACAGAGACTATGGCTACACCTTC
abundance: NA; j_gene: TRBJ2-1; d_gene: TRBD2; v_gene: TRBV4-1; CDR3aa: CASGKLAFNNEQFF; CDR3nt: TGCGCCAGCGGAAAACTAGCGTTTAACAATGAGCAGTTCTTC
abundance: NA; j_gene: TRBJ2-7; d_gene: NA; v_gene: TRBV12-3/TRBV12-4; CDR3aa: CASSLSLSGREYF; CDR3nt: TGTGCCAGCAGTTTATCCCTGTCGGGTAGAGAGTACTTC
abundance: NA; j_gene: TRBJ1-5; d_gene: NA; v_gene: TRBV6-6; CDR3aa: CASSRQAGGNQPQHF; CDR3nt: TGTGCCAGCAGCCGGCAGGCAGGGGGCAATCAGCCCCAGCATTTT
abundance: NA; j_gene: TRBJ1-2; d_gene: NA; v_gene: TRBV4-1; CDR3aa: CASSQEGGPQDYGYTF; CDR3nt: TGCGCCAGCAGCCAAGAAGGGGGACCTCAGGACTATGGCTACACCTTC
abundance: NA; j_gene: TRBJ2-7; d_gene: TRBD2; v_gene: TRBV5-1; CDR3aa: CASSPRTSGDSSYEQYF; CDR3nt: TGCGCCAGCAGCCCAAGGACTAGCGGGGATAGCTCCTACGAGCAGTACTTC
abundance: NA; j_gene: TRBJ1-2; d_gene: NA; v_gene: TRBV5-1; CDR3aa: CASSLDTGLGYTF; CDR3nt: TGCGCCAGCAGCTTGGATACAGGGCTTGGCTACACCTTC